The TCR beta chain described here comes from a study of cytomegalovirus exposure and HLA in healthy donors (dated by TCRdb to the late 2010s). Some background on the complete study: According to a later analysis, one platform produced both the roughly 130 validation repertoires and the 730 or so repertoires of the first cohort. The study aimed to test whether signatures of past pathogen exposure could be identified by cataloging public T cell receptors. Besides the first cohort of around 700 subjects, a separate validation cohort made up of over 100 different subjects was used. High-throughput TCR immunosequencing, statistical association of individual TCRs with disease status, and machine learning were combined to predict cytomegalovirus infection status. Study-wide conclusions, independent of this receptor: In vitro tests confirmed that three of the cytomegalovirus-associated TCR beta chains recognize cytomegalovirus antigens. A later analysis had no HLA typing for the validation cohort, so co-occurrence there was scored across all 120 or so repertoires. In the study, 164 TCR beta chains were listed as associated with cytomegalovirus. Subsequent analysis determined that TCRs grouped into clusters in the first cohort also showed a tendency toward co-occurrence across the 120 or so validation repertoires, and about 93% of cluster scores exceeded 0. In both the original and validation cohorts, the classifier was reported to diagnose cytomegalovirus status with high specificity and sensitivity. Across donors, most TCR sequences were observed very rarely, whereas some public TCRs were present in many individuals. The authors suggested that the approach could potentially be extended to other disease states and immunological phenotypes.

The donors were included in the validation cohort of some 120 subjects, a group kept apart from the roughly 700-subject first cohort. The library was made by the immunoSEQ multiplex PCR assay. Turning to the authors' computational methods: A statistical classification framework was built for diagnosing cytomegalovirus status from the catalog of TCR beta chain sequences. Held by TCRdb, this immuneACCESS table contains in-frame sequences only and omits some clones. Under half of the omission traces to an unresolved V gene where checked; the cause of the rest is unknown. D and trimming come from the DNA, and the V and J calls and clone size come from that table. For this sample there are about 280,000 clones; roughly 88% appear just once. Together, the top ten hold 0.92% of the sample. This clone occurred a few times. Its target antigen remains unknown. No base-level quality is on record; no much larger clone is a single base apart.

Including cysteine and phenylalanine, the CDR3 has 15 amino acids. Only the CDR3 DNA stays, 45 bases, in frame from base 1. The germline V gene yields MDHEN for CDR1 and SYDVKM for CDR2. The V end loses 6 bases and the J end loses 1 base, and a stretch of 13 bases separates them. The receptor was isolated from a young woman in good health and CMV-seronegative. Sequencing was carried out using PBMCs. This chain is built from TRBV28 and TRBJ1-5; tentative D gene TRBD1, with 6 bases matching. The DNA is as follows: TGTGCCAGCAGGAACGGACAGCCCAGCAATCAGCCCCAGCATTTT. The translation is CASRNGQPSNQPQHF.